These T cell receptor beta chains were read from a single sample in a study of blood T cell repertoires in COVID-19. Assay: immunoSEQ multiplex PCR; the TCRdb copy retains only in-frame clones and omits some. The sample yields about 210,000 clones, about four fifths seen once. The sequenced sample was PBMCs or T cells enriched from blood (not recorded which). Source of these receptors: a woman aged 30 to 39 who had been exposed to COVID-19. Both conserved end residues are part of each CDR3. Fields, in order: clone size, V gene, J gene, D gene, CDR3 DNA, CDR3 protein. D genes are given only for firm matches. Not every row has a clone size; where given, it reads once, few, many or a size class.

clone size: .
V gene: TRBV6-6
J gene: TRBJ2-5
D gene: TRBD2
CDR3 DNA: TGTGCCAGCAGTATCACGGGGGGTCAAGAGACCCAGTACTTC
CDR3 protein: CASSITGGQETQYF

clone size: once
V gene: TRBV7-3
J gene: TRBJ2-2
D gene: TRBD2
CDR3 DNA: TGTGCCAGCAGCATGGGACTAGCGGGGGGTACCGGGGAGCTGTTTTTT
CDR3 protein: CASSMGLAGGTGELFF

clone size: .
V gene: TRBV5-1
J gene: TRBJ2-7
D gene: .
CDR3 DNA: TGCGCCAGCGAGACGGGGGACAGTAGCTCCTACGAGCAGTACTTC
CDR3 protein: CASETGDSSSYEQYF

clone size: .
V gene: TRBV5-1
J gene: TRBJ2-5
D gene: TRBD1
CDR3 DNA: TGCGCCAGCAGCGGCGGACAGGGCCAAAGGGAGACCCAGTACTTC
CDR3 protein: CASSGGQGQRETQYF

clone size: .
V gene: TRBV29-1
J gene: TRBJ1-3
D gene: .
CDR3 DNA: TGCAGCGTTGTGCGAGCTGGAAACACCATATATTTT
CDR3 protein: CSVVRAGNTIYF

clone size: .
V gene: TRBV6-6
J gene: TRBJ2-7
D gene: .
CDR3 DNA: TGTGCCAGCAGTTACTCATCGACACCTCCCTACTACGAGCAGTACTTC
CDR3 protein: CASSYSSTPPYYEQYF

clone size: .
V gene: TRBV5-1
J gene: TRBJ2-4
D gene: TRBD1
CDR3 DNA: TGCGCCAGCAGCGTACAGGGGGAGTTGAACATTCAGTACTTC
CDR3 protein: CASSVQGELNIQYF

clone size: .
V gene: TRBV3-1/TRBV3-2
J gene: TRBJ2-3
D gene: .
CDR3 DNA: TGTGCCAGCAGCCAAGTTGCTAGCATGGTGGGAGATACGCAGTATTTT
CDR3 protein: CASSQVASMVGDTQYF

clone size: .
V gene: TRBV9
J gene: TRBJ2-3
D gene: .
CDR3 DNA: TGTGCCAGCAGCGTAGACGGAGATACGCAGTATTTT
CDR3 protein: CASSVDGDTQYF

clone size: .
V gene: TRBV3-1/TRBV3-2
J gene: TRBJ2-7
D gene: .
CDR3 DNA: TGTGCCAGCAGCCAAGACGGCCAGGTTGGGTACGAGCAGTACTTC
CDR3 protein: CASSQDGQVGYEQYF

clone size: .
V gene: TRBV4-2
J gene: TRBJ1-2
D gene: TRBD1
CDR3 DNA: TGTGCCAGCAGCCAAGAAATCCTCCGACAGGGCATCAACTATGGCTACACCTTC
CDR3 protein: CASSQEILRQGINYGYTF

clone size: few
V gene: TRBV19
J gene: TRBJ2-3
D gene: .
CDR3 DNA: TGTGCCAGTAGTTCCGACCGGGGGTCCACAGATACGCAGTATTTT
CDR3 protein: CASSSDRGSTDTQYF

clone size: .
V gene: TRBV6-5
J gene: TRBJ1-1
D gene: .
CDR3 DNA: TGTGCCAGCAGTTATGGCGACAGAGAAGCTTTCTTT
CDR3 protein: CASSYGDREAFF

clone size: .
V gene: TRBV5-6
J gene: TRBJ1-6
D gene: TRBD1
CDR3 DNA: TGTGCCAGCAGCCGACAGGGTGGGGGCTTTCACCCCCTCCACTTT
CDR3 protein: CASSRQGGGFHPLHF

clone size: .
V gene: TRBV24-1
J gene: TRBJ1-5
D gene: .
CDR3 DNA: TGTGCCACCAGTGATTTTAGGGGTTTCGGGAGGCGGGGAAATCAGCCCCAGCATTTT
CDR3 protein: CATSDFRGFGRRGNQPQHF

clone size: few
V gene: TRBV12-5
J gene: TRBJ1-4
D gene: .
CDR3 DNA: TGTGCTAGTGGTTTGGATCCCGGGATGACAACTAATGAAAAACTGTTTTTT
CDR3 protein: CASGLDPGMTTNEKLFF

clone size: .
V gene: TRBV6-2/TRBV6-3
J gene: TRBJ1-2
D gene: .
CDR3 DNA: TGTGCCAGCAGCGCTCAGGGCTATGGCTACACCTTC
CDR3 protein: CASSAQGYGYTF

clone size: .
V gene: TRBV28
J gene: TRBJ1-2
D gene: .
CDR3 DNA: TGTGCCAGCAGTTTCTTGGGCAGCGGCTATGGCTACACCTTC
CDR3 protein: CASSFLGSGYGYTF

clone size: .
V gene: TRBV5-4
J gene: TRBJ1-5
D gene: .
CDR3 DNA: TGTGCCAGCAGCTTGGGGGGCCCAGGCCATCAGCCCCAGCATTTT
CDR3 protein: CASSLGGPGHQPQHF

clone size: .
V gene: TRBV15
J gene: TRBJ2-7
D gene: .
CDR3 DNA: TGTGCCACCAGCGTTGGTCGAGAGTTCTACGAGCAGTACTTC
CDR3 protein: CATSVGREFYEQYF

clone size: .
V gene: TRBV13
J gene: TRBJ2-2
D gene: .
CDR3 DNA: TGTGCCAGCAGCTTCGTAGTCGCCGGGGAGCTGTTTTTT
CDR3 protein: CASSFVVAGELFF

clone size: .
V gene: TRBV7-3
J gene: TRBJ2-2
D gene: .
CDR3 DNA: TGTGCCAGCAGCCCCGTAGGGGACACGAACACCGGGGAGCTGTTTTTT
CDR3 protein: CASSPVGDTNTGELFF

clone size: .
V gene: TRBV19
J gene: TRBJ2-1
D gene: TRBD2
CDR3 DNA: TGTGCCAGTAGTATAGGTGGACTAGCGGGGGGTCTAGTTCCTGAGCAGTTCTTC
CDR3 protein: CASSIGGLAGGLVPEQFF

clone size: .
V gene: TRBV6-5
J gene: TRBJ1-1
D gene: .
CDR3 DNA: TGTGCCAGCGGTTTTCCGGGGAACACTGAAGCTTTCTTT
CDR3 protein: CASGFPGNTEAFF

clone size: .
V gene: TRBV7-9
J gene: TRBJ1-1
D gene: .
CDR3 DNA: TGTGCCAGCAGCCCGGGTCAGGGGTTTGAAGCTTTCTTT
CDR3 protein: CASSPGQGFEAFF

clone size: .
V gene: TRBV5-1
J gene: TRBJ2-7
D gene: .
CDR3 DNA: TGCGCCAGCAGCTTGAACCCGTCCCGGTACGAGCAGTACTTC
CDR3 protein: CASSLNPSRYEQYF

clone size: .
V gene: TRBV18
J gene: TRBJ1-1
D gene: TRBD1
CDR3 DNA: TGTGCCAGCTCATCTCCGACGGGACAGGGTATCACTGAAGCTTTCTTT
CDR3 protein: CASSSPTGQGITEAFF

clone size: .
V gene: TRBV7-9
J gene: TRBJ2-1
D gene: TRBD2
CDR3 DNA: TGTGCCAGCAGCTTAGAGATCAGTCTACTAGCGGGGGGAAATGAGCAGTTCTTC
CDR3 protein: CASSLEISLLAGGNEQFF

clone size: .
V gene: TRBV11-2
J gene: TRBJ1-1
D gene: TRBD1
CDR3 DNA: TGTGCCAGCAGCTCCCCTGCCGACAGGGCCTGGTGGGGAACTGAAGCTTTCTTT
CDR3 protein: CASSSPADRAWWGTEAFF

clone size: .
V gene: TRBV5-1
J gene: TRBJ1-2
D gene: .
CDR3 DNA: TGCGCCAGCAGCTTGGAGGCCCAATTGGAGGGCTACACCTTC
CDR3 protein: CASSLEAQLEGYTF

clone size: .
V gene: TRBV4-3
J gene: TRBJ1-3
D gene: .
CDR3 DNA: TGCGCCAGCAGCCCCTGGACAAGCTCTGGAAACACCATATATTTT
CDR3 protein: CASSPWTSSGNTIYF

clone size: .
V gene: TRBV12-3/TRBV12-4
J gene: TRBJ1-2
D gene: TRBD1
CDR3 DNA: TGTGCCAGCAGGAAACAGGGGGGGTATGGCTACACCTTC
CDR3 protein: CASRKQGGYGYTF

clone size: .
V gene: TRBV11-2
J gene: TRBJ1-1
D gene: .
CDR3 DNA: TGTGCCAGCAGCTTAGAAGAGGAAGCTTTCTTT
CDR3 protein: CASSLEEEAFF

clone size: once
V gene: TRBV14
J gene: TRBJ2-7
D gene: TRBD2
CDR3 DNA: TGTGCCAGCAGCCAGAGTAGCGGGGGAAGGGAGCAGTACTTC
CDR3 protein: CASSQSSGGREQYF

clone size: .
V gene: TRBV27
J gene: TRBJ1-2
D gene: .
CDR3 DNA: TGTGCCAGCAGTCCCTTCCGACAAAGTGGCTACACCTTC
CDR3 protein: CASSPFRQSGYTF

clone size: .
V gene: TRBV3-1/TRBV3-2
J gene: TRBJ2-1
D gene: TRBD1
CDR3 DNA: TGTGCCAGCAGACGGACAGGGGGGTACAATGAGCAGTTCTTC
CDR3 protein: CASRRTGGYNEQFF

clone size: once
V gene: TRBV19
J gene: TRBJ1-2
D gene: .
CDR3 DNA: TGTGCCAGTAGTATCCCCGACTTCTATGGCTACACCTTC
CDR3 protein: CASSIPDFYGYTF

clone size: .
V gene: TRBV4-3
J gene: TRBJ1-1
D gene: .
CDR3 DNA: TGCGCCAGCAGCCAAGATTATCGGGGGAACACTGAAGCTTTCTTT
CDR3 protein: CASSQDYRGNTEAFF

clone size: .
V gene: TRBV7-9
J gene: TRBJ1-4
D gene: .
CDR3 DNA: TGTGCCAGCAGCTTCGGCCAGGCGAATGAAAAACTGTTTTTT
CDR3 protein: CASSFGQANEKLFF

clone size: .
V gene: TRBV4-1
J gene: TRBJ1-1
D gene: TRBD1
CDR3 DNA: TGCGCCAGCAGCCCCGGCCGGGGACAGGGAGCCCGGGGTTTGGACACTGAAGCTTTCTTT
CDR3 protein: CASSPGRGQGARGLDTEAFF

clone size: .
V gene: TRBV10-1
J gene: TRBJ2-3
D gene: TRBD1
CDR3 DNA: TGCGCCAGCAGCCGGGGACAGGGTGCAGATACGCAGTATTTT
CDR3 protein: CASSRGQGADTQYF

clone size: .
V gene: TRBV5-1
J gene: TRBJ2-7
D gene: .
CDR3 DNA: TGCGCCAGCAGCTTGGGGGCAGGGGCCTACGAGCAGTACTTC
CDR3 protein: CASSLGAGAYEQYF

clone size: .
V gene: TRBV2
J gene: TRBJ1-2
D gene: .
CDR3 DNA: TGTGCCAGCAGTGAAGTGAGGCGGACAACGGTAGGCTACACCTTC
CDR3 protein: CASSEVRRTTVGYTF